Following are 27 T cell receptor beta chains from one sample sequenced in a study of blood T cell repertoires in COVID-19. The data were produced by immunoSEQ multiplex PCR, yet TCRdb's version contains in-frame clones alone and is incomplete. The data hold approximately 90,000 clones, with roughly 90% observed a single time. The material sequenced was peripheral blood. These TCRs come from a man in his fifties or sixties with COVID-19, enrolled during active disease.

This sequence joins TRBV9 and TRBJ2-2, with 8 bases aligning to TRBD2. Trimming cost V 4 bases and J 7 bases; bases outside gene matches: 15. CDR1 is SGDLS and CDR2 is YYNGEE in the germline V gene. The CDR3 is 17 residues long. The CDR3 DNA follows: TGTGCCAGCAGCCCTCTTAGGAGCGGGAGAATTAGCGGGGAGCTGTTTTTT. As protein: CASSPLRSGRISGELFF. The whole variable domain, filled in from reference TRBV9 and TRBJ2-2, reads DSGVTQTPKHLITATGQRVTLRCSPRSGDLSVYWYQQSLDQGLQFLIQYYNGEERAKGNILERFSAQQFPDLHSELNLSSLELGDSALYFCASSPLRSGRISGELFFGEGSRLTVL.

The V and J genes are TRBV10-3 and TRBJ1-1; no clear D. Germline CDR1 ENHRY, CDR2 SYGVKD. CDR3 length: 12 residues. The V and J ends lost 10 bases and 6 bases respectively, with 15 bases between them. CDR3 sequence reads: CATTPGVAEAFF. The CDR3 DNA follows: TGTGCCACCACTCCGGGAGTGGCTGAAGCTTTCTTT.

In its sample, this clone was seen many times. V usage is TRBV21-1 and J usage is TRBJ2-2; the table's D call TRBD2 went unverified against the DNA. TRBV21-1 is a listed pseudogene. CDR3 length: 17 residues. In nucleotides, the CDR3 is TGTGCCAGCAGCAAAGTTAGTCTAGCGGGAGGTCCCGGGGAGCTGTTTTTT. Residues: CASSKVSLAGGPGELFF.

The CDR3 here is CASSRARDTEAFF. CDR3 nucleotide sequence: TGTGCCAGCAGTCGGGCCCGGGATACTGAAGCTTTCTTT. V usage is TRBV12-3 or TRBV12-4 and J usage is TRBJ1-1; D is undetermined. The CDR3 covers 13 residues. Between the trimmed V and J ends, which lost 5 bases and 5 bases, there was a span of 12 bases.

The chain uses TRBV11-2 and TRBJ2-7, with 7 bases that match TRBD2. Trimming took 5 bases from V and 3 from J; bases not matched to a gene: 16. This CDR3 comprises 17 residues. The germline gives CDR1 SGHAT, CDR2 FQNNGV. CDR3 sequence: CASSLGPSPGLLYEQYF. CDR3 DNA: TGTGCCAGCAGCCTTGGACCTTCACCGGGACTACTCTACGAGCAGTACTTC.

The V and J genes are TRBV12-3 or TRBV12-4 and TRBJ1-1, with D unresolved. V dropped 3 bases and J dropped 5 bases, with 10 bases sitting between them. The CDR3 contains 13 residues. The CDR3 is CASSFHGLTEAFF. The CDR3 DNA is TGTGCCAGCAGTTTCCACGGACTGACTGAAGCTTTCTTT.

The CDR3 sequence: CATSDPPGLAGANTGELFF. Here the CDR3 DNA reads TGTGCCACCAGTGATCCCCCGGGACTAGCGGGAGCGAACACCGGGGAGCTGTTTTTT. The chain has TRBV24-1 and TRBJ2-2; 14 bases line up with TRBD2. The junction had 5 bases not matched to a gene; V was cut back by 3 bases and J by 0 bases. The CDR3 sequence is 19 residues long. Looked up from germline, CDR1 is KGHDR and CDR2 is SFDVKD.

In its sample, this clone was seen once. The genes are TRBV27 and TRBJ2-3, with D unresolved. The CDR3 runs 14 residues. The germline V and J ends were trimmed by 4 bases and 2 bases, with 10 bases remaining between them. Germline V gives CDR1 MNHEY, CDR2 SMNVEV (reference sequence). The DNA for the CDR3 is TGTGCCAGCAGTTCCCTAGGTTCCACAGATACGCAGTATTTT. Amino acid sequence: CASSSLGSTDTQYF.

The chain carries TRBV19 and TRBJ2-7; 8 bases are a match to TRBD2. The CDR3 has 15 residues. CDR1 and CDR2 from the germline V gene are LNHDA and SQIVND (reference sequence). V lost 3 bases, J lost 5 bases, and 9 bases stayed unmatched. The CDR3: CASSIPGGPKDEQYF. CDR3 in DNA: TGTGCCAGTAGTATCCCGGGAGGGCCGAAGGACGAGCAGTACTTC.

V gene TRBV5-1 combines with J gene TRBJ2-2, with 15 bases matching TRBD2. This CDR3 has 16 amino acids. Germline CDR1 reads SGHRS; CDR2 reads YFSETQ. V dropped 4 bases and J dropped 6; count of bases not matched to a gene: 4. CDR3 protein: CASSPGLAGGAGELFF. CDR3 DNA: TGCGCCAGCAGCCCAGGACTAGCGGGAGGGGCCGGGGAGCTGTTTTTT.

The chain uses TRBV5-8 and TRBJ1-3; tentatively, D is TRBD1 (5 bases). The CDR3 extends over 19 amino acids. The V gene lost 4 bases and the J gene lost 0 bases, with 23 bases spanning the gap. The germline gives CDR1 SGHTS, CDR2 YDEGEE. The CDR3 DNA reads TGTGCCAGCAGCCGCAGGCGGGGGTCCGGATTTGGCTCTGGAAACACCATATATTTT. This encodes CASSRRRGSGFGSGNTIYF.

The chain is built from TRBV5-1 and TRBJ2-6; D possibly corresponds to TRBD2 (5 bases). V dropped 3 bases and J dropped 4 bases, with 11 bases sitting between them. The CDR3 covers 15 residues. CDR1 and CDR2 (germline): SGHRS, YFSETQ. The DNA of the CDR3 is TGCGCCAGCAGCTGGGGAGTTGTCGGGGCCAACGTCCTGACTTTC. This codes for CASSWGVVGANVLTF.

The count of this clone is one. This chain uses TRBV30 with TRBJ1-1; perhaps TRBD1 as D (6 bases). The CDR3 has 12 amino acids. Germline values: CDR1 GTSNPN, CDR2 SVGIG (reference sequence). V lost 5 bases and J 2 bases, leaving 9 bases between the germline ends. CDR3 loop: CAWADSNTEAFF. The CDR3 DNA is TGTGCCTGGGCGGACAGCAACACTGAAGCTTTCTTT. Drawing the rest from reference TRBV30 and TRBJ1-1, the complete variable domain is SQTIHQWPATLVQPVGSPLSLECTVEGTSNPNLYWYRQAAGRGLQLLFYSVGIGQISSEVPQNLSASRPQDRQFILSSKKLLLSDSGFYLCAWADSNTEAFFGQGTRLTVV.

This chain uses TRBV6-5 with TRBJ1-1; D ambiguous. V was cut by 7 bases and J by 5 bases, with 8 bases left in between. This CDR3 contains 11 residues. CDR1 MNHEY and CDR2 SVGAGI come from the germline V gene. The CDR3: CASIGVTEAFF. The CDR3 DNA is TGTGCCAGCATCGGGGTTACTGAAGCTTTCTTT.

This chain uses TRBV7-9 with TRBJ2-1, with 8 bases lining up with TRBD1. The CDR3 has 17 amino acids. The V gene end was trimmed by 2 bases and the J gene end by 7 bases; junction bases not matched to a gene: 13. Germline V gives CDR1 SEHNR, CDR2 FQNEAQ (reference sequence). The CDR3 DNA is TGTGCCAGCAGCTTAACCACAGGGGGTTGGGTTTTGAATGAGCAGTTCTTC. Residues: CASSLTTGGWVLNEQFF.

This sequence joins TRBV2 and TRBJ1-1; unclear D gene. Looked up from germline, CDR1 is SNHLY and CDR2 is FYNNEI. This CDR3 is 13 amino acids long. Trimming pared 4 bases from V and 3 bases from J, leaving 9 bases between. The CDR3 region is CASSGGRDTEAFF. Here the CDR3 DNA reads TGTGCCAGCAGTGGAGGGAGGGACACTGAAGCTTTCTTT.

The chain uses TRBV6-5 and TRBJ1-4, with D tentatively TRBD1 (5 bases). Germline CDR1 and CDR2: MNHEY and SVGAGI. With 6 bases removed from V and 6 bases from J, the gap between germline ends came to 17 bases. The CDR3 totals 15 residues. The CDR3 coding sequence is TGTGCCAGCAGCGCTGGGACTTACAACCATGAAAAACTGTTTTTT. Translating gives CASSAGTYNHEKLFF.

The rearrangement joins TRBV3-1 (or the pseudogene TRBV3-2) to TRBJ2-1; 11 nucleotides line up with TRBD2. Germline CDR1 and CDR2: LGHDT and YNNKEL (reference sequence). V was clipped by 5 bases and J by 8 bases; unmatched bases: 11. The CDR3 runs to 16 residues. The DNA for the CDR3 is TGTGCCAGCAGCGACTATGTAGCGGGAGGGCCCCATGAGCAGTTCTTC. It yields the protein CASSDYVAGGPHEQFF.

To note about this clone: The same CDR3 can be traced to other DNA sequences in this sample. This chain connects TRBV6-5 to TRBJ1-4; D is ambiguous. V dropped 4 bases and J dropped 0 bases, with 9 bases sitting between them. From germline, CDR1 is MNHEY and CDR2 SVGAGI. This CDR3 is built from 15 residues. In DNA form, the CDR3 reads TGTGCCAGCAGTTCCTCAATAGCAACTAATGAAAAACTGTTTTTT. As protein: CASSSSIATNEKLFF.

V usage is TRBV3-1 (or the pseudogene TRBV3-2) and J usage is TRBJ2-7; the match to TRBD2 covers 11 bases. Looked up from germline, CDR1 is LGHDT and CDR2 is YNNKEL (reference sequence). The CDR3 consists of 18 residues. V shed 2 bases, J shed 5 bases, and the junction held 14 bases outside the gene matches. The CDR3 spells CASSQSGYLAGGFNEQYF. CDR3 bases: TGTGCCAGCAGCCAAAGCGGGTATTTAGCGGGAGGGTTTAACGAGCAGTACTTC.

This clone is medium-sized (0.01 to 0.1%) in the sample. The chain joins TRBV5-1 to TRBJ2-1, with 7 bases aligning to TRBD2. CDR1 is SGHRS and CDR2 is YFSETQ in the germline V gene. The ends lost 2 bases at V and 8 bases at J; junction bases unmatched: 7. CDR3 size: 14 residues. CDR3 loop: CASSFSGGRDEQFF. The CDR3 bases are TGCGCCAGCAGCTTCTCCGGGGGGAGGGATGAGCAGTTCTTC. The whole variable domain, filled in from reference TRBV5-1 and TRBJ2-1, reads KAGVTQTPRYLIKTRGQQVTLSCSPISGHRSVSWYQQTPGQGLQFLFEYFSETQRNKGNFPGRFSGRQFSNSRSEMNVSTLELGDSALYLCASSFSGGRDEQFFGPGTRLTVL.

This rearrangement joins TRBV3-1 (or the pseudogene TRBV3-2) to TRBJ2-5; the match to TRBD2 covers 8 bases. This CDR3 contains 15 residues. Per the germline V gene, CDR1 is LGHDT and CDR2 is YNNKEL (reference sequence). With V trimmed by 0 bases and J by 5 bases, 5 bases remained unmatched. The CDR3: CASSQDGREGETQYF. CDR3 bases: TGTGCCAGCAGCCAAGACGGGAGGGAGGGTGAGACCCAGTACTTC.

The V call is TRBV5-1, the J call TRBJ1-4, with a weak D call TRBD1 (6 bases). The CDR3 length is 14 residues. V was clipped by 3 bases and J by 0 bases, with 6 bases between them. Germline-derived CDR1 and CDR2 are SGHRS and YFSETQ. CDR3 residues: CASSWTATNEKLFF. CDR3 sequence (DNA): TGCGCCAGCAGCTGGACAGCAACTAATGAAAAACTGTTTTTT.

DNA for the CDR3: TGTGCCAATACCCAGTATAGCAATCAGCCCCAGCATTTT. Translated, it gives CANTQYSNQPQHF. The chain carries TRBV19 and TRBJ1-5; no definite D call. CDR3 length: 13 residues. V was pared by 10 bases and J by 0 bases, with 10 bases between. CDR1 and CDR2 (germline): LNHDA, SQIVND (reference sequence). Drawing the rest from reference TRBV19 and TRBJ1-5, the complete variable domain is DGGITQSPKYLFRKEGQNVTLSCEQNLNHDAMYWYRQDPGQGLRLIYYSQIVNDFQKGDIAEGYSVSREKKESFPLTVTSAQKNPTAFYLCANTQYSNQPQHFGDGTRLSIL.

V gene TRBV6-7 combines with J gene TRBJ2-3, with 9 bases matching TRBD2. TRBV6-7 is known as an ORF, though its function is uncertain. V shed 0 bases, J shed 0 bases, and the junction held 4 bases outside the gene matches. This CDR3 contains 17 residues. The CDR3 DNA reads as TGTGCCAGCAGTTACTCTCTAGCGGGGACTAGCACAGATACGCAGTATTTT. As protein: CASSYSLAGTSTDTQYF.

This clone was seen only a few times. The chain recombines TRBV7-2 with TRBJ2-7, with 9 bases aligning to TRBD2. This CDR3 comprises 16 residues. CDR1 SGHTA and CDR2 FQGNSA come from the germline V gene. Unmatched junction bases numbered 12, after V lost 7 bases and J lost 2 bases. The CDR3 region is CASTYGGAGGAYEQYF. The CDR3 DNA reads TGTGCCAGCACCTATGGGGGAGCGGGAGGAGCCTACGAGCAGTACTTC.

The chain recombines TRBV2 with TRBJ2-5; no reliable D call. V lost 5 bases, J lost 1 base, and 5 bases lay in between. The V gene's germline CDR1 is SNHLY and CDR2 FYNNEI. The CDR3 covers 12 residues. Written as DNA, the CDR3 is TGTGCCAGCAGTCTATCCCAAGAGACCCAGTACTTC. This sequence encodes CASSLSQETQYF.